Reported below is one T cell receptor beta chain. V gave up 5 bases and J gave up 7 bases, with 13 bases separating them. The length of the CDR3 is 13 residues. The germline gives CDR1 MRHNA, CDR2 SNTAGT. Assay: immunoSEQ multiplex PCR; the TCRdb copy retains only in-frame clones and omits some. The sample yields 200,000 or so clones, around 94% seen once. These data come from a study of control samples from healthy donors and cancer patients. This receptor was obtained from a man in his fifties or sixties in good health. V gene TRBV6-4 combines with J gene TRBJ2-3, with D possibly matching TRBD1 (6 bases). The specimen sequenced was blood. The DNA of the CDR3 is TGTGCCAGCAGTCCGGGACATGTAAATACGCAGTATTTT. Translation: CASSPGHVNTQYF.